This T cell receptor (beta chain) is drawn from a study of blood T cell repertoires in COVID-19. On the study more broadly: Samples representing acute and convalescent COVID-19 were sourced from the United States, Italy and Spain. From T cells, B-cell-depleted T cells, or PBMCs came the material, which was cDNA or gDNA.

Seattle patients were enrolled while actively infected and followed longitudinally. Profiling relied on immunoSEQ multiplex PCR, and the TCRdb table lists in-frame clones only, not all of them. Here the sample spans some 520,000 clones, nearly 90% being singletons. This clone has only one observation. What was sequenced was peripheral blood. This clonotype originated in a man aged 18 to 29 with COVID-19, enrolled during active disease.

The CDR3 sequence is CASSAVSGTAAYEQYF. CDR3 in DNA: TGCGCCAGCAGCGCAGTTTCCGGGACAGCAGCCTACGAGCAGTACTTC. V and J are TRBV4-1 and TRBJ2-7; TRBD1 agrees at 7 bases. Trimming removed 5 bases from V and 2 bases from J; junction bases left unmatched: 12. The CDR3 has 16 amino acids. CDR1 and CDR2 (germline): MGHRA, YSYEKL.